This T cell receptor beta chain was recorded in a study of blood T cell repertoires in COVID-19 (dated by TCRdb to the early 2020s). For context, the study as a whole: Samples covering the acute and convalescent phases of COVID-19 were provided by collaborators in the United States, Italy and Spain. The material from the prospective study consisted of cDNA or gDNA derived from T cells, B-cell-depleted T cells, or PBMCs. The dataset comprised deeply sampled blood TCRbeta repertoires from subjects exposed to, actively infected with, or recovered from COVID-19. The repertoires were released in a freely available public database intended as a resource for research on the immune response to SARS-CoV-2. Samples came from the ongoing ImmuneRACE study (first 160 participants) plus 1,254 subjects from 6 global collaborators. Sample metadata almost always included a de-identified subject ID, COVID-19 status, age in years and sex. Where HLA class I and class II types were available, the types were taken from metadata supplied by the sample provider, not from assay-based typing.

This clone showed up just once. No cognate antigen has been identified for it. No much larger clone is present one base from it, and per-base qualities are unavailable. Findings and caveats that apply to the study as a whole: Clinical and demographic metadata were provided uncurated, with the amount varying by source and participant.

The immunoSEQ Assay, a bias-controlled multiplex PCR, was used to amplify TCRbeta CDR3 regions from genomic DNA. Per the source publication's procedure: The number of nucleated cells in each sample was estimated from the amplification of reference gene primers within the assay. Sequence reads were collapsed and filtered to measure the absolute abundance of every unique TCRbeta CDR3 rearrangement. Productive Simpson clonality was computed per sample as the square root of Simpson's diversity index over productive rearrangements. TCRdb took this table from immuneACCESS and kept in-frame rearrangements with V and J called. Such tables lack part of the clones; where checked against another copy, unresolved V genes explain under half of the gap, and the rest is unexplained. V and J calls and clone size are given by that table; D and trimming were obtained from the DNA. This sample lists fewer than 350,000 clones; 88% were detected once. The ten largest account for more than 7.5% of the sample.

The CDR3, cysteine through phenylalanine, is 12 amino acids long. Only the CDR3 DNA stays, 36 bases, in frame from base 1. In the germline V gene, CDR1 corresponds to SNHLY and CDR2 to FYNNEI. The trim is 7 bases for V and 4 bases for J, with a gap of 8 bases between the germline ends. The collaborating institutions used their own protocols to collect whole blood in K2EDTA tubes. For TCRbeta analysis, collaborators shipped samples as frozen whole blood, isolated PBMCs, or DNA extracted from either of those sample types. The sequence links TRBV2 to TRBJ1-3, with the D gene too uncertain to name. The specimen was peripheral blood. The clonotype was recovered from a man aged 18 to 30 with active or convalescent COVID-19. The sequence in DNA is TGTGCCAGCAACCCCAGAGGAAACACCATATATTTT. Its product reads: CASNPRGNTIYF.